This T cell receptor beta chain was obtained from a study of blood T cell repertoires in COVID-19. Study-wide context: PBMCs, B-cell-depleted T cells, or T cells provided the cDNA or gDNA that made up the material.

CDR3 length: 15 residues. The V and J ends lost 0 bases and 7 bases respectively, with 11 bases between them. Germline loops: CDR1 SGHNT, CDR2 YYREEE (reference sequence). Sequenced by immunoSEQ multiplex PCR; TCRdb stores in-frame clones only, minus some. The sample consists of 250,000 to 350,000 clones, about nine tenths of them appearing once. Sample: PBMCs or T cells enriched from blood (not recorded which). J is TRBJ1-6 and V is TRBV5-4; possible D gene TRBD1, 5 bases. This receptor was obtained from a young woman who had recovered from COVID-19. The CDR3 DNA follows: TGTGCCAGCAGCTTGGGATCGGGGGTCAATTCACCCCTCCACTTT. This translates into CASSLGSGVNSPLHF.